Presented here are 9 T cell receptor beta chains from one specimen sequenced in a study of cytomegalovirus exposure and HLA in healthy donors. PCR amplification relied on 60 Vbeta primers (plus 13 Jbeta primers). Profiled with immunoSEQ multiplex PCR; TCRdb holds only in-frame clones, not every one. The data contain some 170,000 clones, about 69% of them seen just once; the ten biggest clones take up 2% to 3%. The material sequenced was PBMCs. These receptors were taken from a human donor in good health.

The chain combines TRBV11-2 with TRBJ1-2, with a possible D match to TRBD1 (5 bases). CDR3 length: 14 residues. Per the germline V gene, CDR1 is SGHAT and CDR2 is FQNNGV. V lost 5 bases and J lost 8, with 18 bases in between. The CDR3 DNA reads TGTGCCAGCAGCCAGGCTGGGGGGTTCGGCGGCTACACCTTC. Translating it yields CASSQAGGFGGYTF.

J is TRBJ1-6 and V is TRBV7-9, with a weak D call TRBD1 (6 bases). The length of the CDR3 is 15 residues. V was pared by 3 bases and J by 7 bases, with 13 bases between. Per the germline V gene, CDR1 is SEHNR and CDR2 is FQNEAQ (reference sequence). CDR3 in amino acids: CASSFYTGSNSPLHF. CDR3 nucleotide sequence: TGTGCCAGCAGCTTTTATACAGGGTCCAATTCACCCCTCCACTTT. Full variable domain (rest looked up from reference TRBV7-9 and TRBJ1-6): DTGVSQNPRHKITKRGQNVTFRCDPISEHNRLYWYRQTLGQGPEFLTYFQNEAQLEKSRLLSDRFSAERPKGSFSTLEIQRTEQGDSAMYLCASSFYTGSNSPLHFGNGTRLTVT.

This clone has more than one count but fewer than ten. The rearrangement uses TRBV9 and TRBJ2-2, with a weak D call TRBD1 (5 bases). The germline gives CDR1 SGDLS, CDR2 YYNGEE. V was trimmed by 7 bases and J by 5 bases, leaving 12 bases between them. CDR3 size: 13 residues. In DNA form, the CDR3 reads TGTGCCAGCCGAGGCAGGGTTACCGGGGAGCTGTTTTTT. It yields the protein CASRGRVTGELFF.

DNA for the CDR3: TGTGCCAGCAGCTTAGCGCTAGCGGGGGATACGCAGTATTTT. Its protein product is CASSLALAGDTQYF. The chain couples TRBV7-9 to TRBJ2-3; TRBD2 aligns across 9 bases. CDR1 and CDR2 from the germline V gene are SEHNR and FQNEAQ (reference sequence). The CDR3 totals 14 residues. J lost 6 bases, V lost 0 bases, and 1 base had no gene match.

The chain is built from TRBV15 and TRBJ2-7, with D tentatively TRBD2 (7 bases). Trimming pared 1 base from V and 0 bases from J, leaving 16 bases between. The CDR3 sequence is 17 residues long. Per germline, CDR1 LNHNV and CDR2 YYDKDF (reference sequence). The DNA for the CDR3 is TGTGCCACCAGCAGAGGGGTTGGGGGGGCAGGCTCCTACGAGCAGTACTTC. Translation: CATSRGVGGAGSYEQYF.

This clone was observed a handful of times. This chain links TRBV11-2 with TRBJ2-1; possibly TRBD1 for D (5 bases). The V end lost 0 bases, the J end lost 8 bases, and 17 bases lay between the germline ends. The CDR3 is 16 amino acids. Germline values: CDR1 SGHAT, CDR2 FQNNGV. CDR3 sequence (DNA): TGTGCCAGCAGCTTAGAACAGGCCCCCTGGGTCTATGAGCAGTTCTTC. Its translation: CASSLEQAPWVYEQFF.

The J gene is TRBJ1-5, the V gene TRBV7-2; D may be TRBD1 (5 bases). The length of the CDR3 is 15 residues. The V gene's germline CDR1 is SGHTA and CDR2 FQGNSA. Trimming cost V 1 base and J 1 base, with 8 bases left between them. As DNA, the CDR3 is TGTGCCAGCAGCTTAGGGCGACAGAGCAATCAGCCCCAGCATTTT. Its translation is CASSLGRQSNQPQHF. Variable domain in full (rest from reference TRBV7-2 and TRBJ1-5): GAGVSQSPSNKVTEKGKDVELRCDPISGHTALYWYRQSLGQGLEFLIYFQGNSAPDKSGLPSDRFSAERTGGSVSTLTIQRTQQEDSAVYLCASSLGRQSNQPQHFGDGTRLSIL.

The V gene is TRBV2, the J gene TRBJ2-3, with D possibly matching TRBD1 (6 bases). The CDR3 sequence is 15 residues long. Germline CDR1 is SNHLY and CDR2 is FYNNEI. The V and J ends lost 3 bases and 4 bases respectively, with 14 bases between them. The chain's CDR3 is CASSEGQGLSDTQYF. The CDR3 nucleotides are TGTGCCAGCAGTGAGGGGCAGGGGTTGTCAGATACGCAGTATTTT.

The CDR3 DNA reads as TGTGCCAGCAGCCGGGCTAGCGTTTCCTACGAGCAGTACTTC. Translated, it gives CASSRASVSYEQYF. The chain joins TRBV2 to TRBJ2-7; D perhaps matches TRBD2 (6 bases). This CDR3 comprises 14 residues. Germline V gives CDR1 SNHLY, CDR2 FYNNEI. V gave up 6 bases and J gave up 1 base, with 13 bases separating them.